This entry features one T cell receptor beta chain sequence. The antigen is undetermined. This entry comes from a study of T cell repertoires in aging, cancer and after chemotherapy. Findings and caveats of the study: Compared with age-matched healthy donors, untreated hematological or solid cancer patients showed higher blood TCR clonality.

Multiplex touch-down PCR with TRB-A/B primers amplified rearranged V-D-J TRB sequences. From the multiplex PCR reads, TCRdb called clonotypes with MiXCR, one entry per CDR3 protein. Found here are 9,900 or so distinct CDR3 sequences, less than 35% of them singletons; the top ten hold roughly 19%. Amplification of TCR beta used genomic DNA extracted from peripheral blood. The material sequenced was blood. This sequence was found in a human donor in good health. The donor label of this sample is uncertain.

The CDR3 DNA follows: TGCAGCGTGGTTTTCGACAGGCCAACTAATGAAAAACTGTTTTTT. The encoded protein is CSVVFDRPTNEKLFF. The rearrangement uses TRBV29-1 and TRBJ1-4; a possible D gene is TRBD1 (6 bases). The CDR3 loop spans 15 amino acids. Germline V gives CDR1 SQVTM, CDR2 ANQGSEA. V lost 6 bases and J lost 0, with 14 bases in between.